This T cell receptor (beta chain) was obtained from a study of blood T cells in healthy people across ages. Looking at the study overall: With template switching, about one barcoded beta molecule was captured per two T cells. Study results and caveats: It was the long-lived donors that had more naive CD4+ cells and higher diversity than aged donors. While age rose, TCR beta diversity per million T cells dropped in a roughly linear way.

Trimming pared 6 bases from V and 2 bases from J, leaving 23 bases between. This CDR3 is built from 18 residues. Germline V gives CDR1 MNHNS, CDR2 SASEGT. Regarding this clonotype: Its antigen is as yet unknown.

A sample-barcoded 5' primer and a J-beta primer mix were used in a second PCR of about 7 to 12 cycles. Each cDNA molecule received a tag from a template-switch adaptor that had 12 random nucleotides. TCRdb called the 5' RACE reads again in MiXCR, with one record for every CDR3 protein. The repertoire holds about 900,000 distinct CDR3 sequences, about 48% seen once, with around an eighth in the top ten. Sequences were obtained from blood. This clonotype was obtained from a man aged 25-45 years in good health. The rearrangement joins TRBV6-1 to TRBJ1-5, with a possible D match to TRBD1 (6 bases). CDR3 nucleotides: TGTGCCAGCAGATGGGGGGGCGGAAATGGAGTGGGCAATCAGCCCCAGCATTTT. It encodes CASRWGGGNGVGNQPQHF.